The 6 T cell receptor beta chains listed next were all sequenced from one sample in a study of cytomegalovirus exposure and HLA in healthy donors. Researchers ran the PCR with 60 Vbeta and 13 Jbeta primers. The repertoire was sequenced with immunoSEQ multiplex PCR; TCRdb's copy has only in-frame clones and lacks some. The sample carries 210,000 or so clones, 75% to 80% recorded once. The specimen was PBMCs. Every receptor here comes from a man between 18 and 35 years old in good health and CMV-seronegative.

Of note for this clone: Germline and junction disagree at one end, which may indicate a read error. V is TRBV6-1 and J is TRBJ2-5, with D perhaps TRBD1 (5 bases). This CDR3 has 13 residues. CDR1 and CDR2 (germline): MNHNS, SASEGT. The CDR3 DNA follows: TGTGCCAGCAGTGAAGAGGGGCAGATACCCCCTGACTTC. As protein: CASSEEGQIPPDF.

The chain carries TRBV29-1 and TRBJ2-1, with 8 bases that match TRBD2. Unmatched junction bases numbered 5, after V lost 4 bases and J lost 6 bases. CDR1 SQVTM and CDR2 ANQGSEA come from the germline V gene. The CDR3 loop spans 13 amino acids. CDR3 sequence reads: CSVVLAGTNEQFF. The CDR3 DNA follows: TGCAGCGTTGTCCTAGCGGGTACCAATGAGCAGTTCTTC.

The chain joins TRBV19 to TRBJ1-2, with 7 nucleotides matching TRBD1. CDR1 and CDR2 from the germline V gene are LNHDA and SQIVND (reference sequence). The CDR3 is made up of 14 amino acids. The trim removed 5 bases at V and 5 bases at J, leaving 8 bases unmatched. This chain's CDR3 is CASSPRQGLYGYTF. The CDR3 coding sequence is TGTGCCAGTAGTCCGAGACAGGGCTTATATGGCTACACCTTC.

V gene TRBV5-1 combines with J gene TRBJ1-4, with 10 bases matching TRBD1. The germline CDR1 and CDR2 sequences are SGHRS and YFSETQ. The CDR3 covers 15 residues. V shed 0 bases and J 7 bases; nucleotides not matched to a gene: 3. This chain's CDR3 is CASSLGDRGTEKLFF. The DNA for the CDR3 is TGCGCCAGCAGCTTGGGGGACAGGGGAACTGAAAAACTGTTTTTT.

This CDR3 is CASSFSRVNQPQHF. The DNA of the CDR3 is TGTGCCAGCAGTTTCAGCAGGGTCAATCAGCCCCAGCATTTT. The J gene is TRBJ1-5, the V gene TRBV27; the D gene is possibly TRBD1 (5 bases). The length of the CDR3 is 14 residues. Germline V gene lookup returns CDR1 MNHEY and CDR2 SMNVEV (reference sequence). The germline V and J ends were trimmed by 3 bases and 3 bases, with 9 bases remaining between them.

The CDR3 bases are TGTGCCAGCTCGACAGGAATCATCTACGAGCAGTACTTC. Translated, it gives CASSTGIIYEQYF. The J gene is TRBJ2-5, the V gene TRBV2, with a tentative D call TRBD1 (6 bases). The better agreement between TRBJ2-7 and the DNA end casts doubt on the J call. From germline, CDR1 is SNHLY and CDR2 FYNNEI. CDR3 length: 13 residues.